The T cell receptor (beta chain) described here comes from a study of blood T cells in healthy people across ages (dated by TCRdb to the mid-2010s). As for the study more broadly: In model experiments, roughly one uniquely barcoded TCR beta cDNA molecule per two T cells was captured by template switching. Four age groups were formed from the donors: young (average roughly 15 years), middle-aged (approximately 42), aged (over 55) and long-lived (approximately 78). Using deep sequencing normalized with unique cDNA molecular identifiers, the study measured how TCR beta repertoire diversity changes with age. Two additional independent replicas of 1 million unique cDNA reads from the same blood draw were analyzed for two donors (one aged 18 to 30 and one aged 80 or older). Donors of different ages were randomly distributed across sequencing lanes to avoid experimental bias. The full study reports these points: Bulk unsorted PBMC profiling prevented conclusive comparison of naive and antigen-experienced compartments. Compared with the aged group, the long-lived group had more naive CD4+ T cells, fewer expanded clones and increased TCR diversity, suggesting age selection. A strong correlation was found between observed TCR beta diversity and the percentage of naive T cells measured by flow cytometry. Total diversity estimates from one million sequenced T cells were considered lower bounds and underestimates. Observed TCR beta diversity per million T cells fell roughly linearly with age, and a significant reduction was already apparent by age around 40. The CMV infection status of donors was not known, potentially confounding age-related changes in expanded clonotypes.

The donors were some 36 Caucasian individuals from Russia, aged about 6 to 95 years, who were systemically healthy. Ten milliliters of peripheral blood were drawn from each donor into EDTA-treated Vacutainer tubes. Ficoll-Paque density-gradient centrifugation was used to isolate PBMCs, with at least 6.5 million per sample. Total RNA, at least 6 micrograms per sample, was extracted from PBMCs with Trizol reagent. For every donor, flow cytometry on a PBMC aliquot measured the percentage of naive CD45RAhigh/CD27high T cells. The germline V gene (reference sequence) supplies CDR1 SEHNR and CDR2 FQNEAQ. Its CDR3 holds 18 amino acids, cysteine through phenylalanine. This entry keeps only the CDR3 DNA: 54 bases, framed from base 1. The junction carries 17 bases between V and J, which are trimmed by 0 bases and 0 bases respectively. Library preparation was by 5' RACE. Sequenced on an Illumina HiSeq 2500. The second PCR ran for roughly 7 to 12 cycles and used a J-beta primer mix along with a sample-barcoded 5' primer. Each TCR beta cDNA molecule received a unique molecular identifier from a template-switch 5' adaptor carrying 12 random nucleotides. At least 2.5 million CDR3-containing paired-end reads were obtained from each sample. First-strand cDNA was synthesized from all RNA with the Mint cDNA synthesis kit, primed by a TRBC-specific oligonucleotide. All cDNA was treated with uracil-DNA glycosylase and then went through a first 18-cycle PCR with the universal primers M1SS and BC2_uni_R. As for the authors' bioinformatics: For normalization, 1 million high-quality reads, each with a distinct molecular identifier, were randomly selected from each sample. Reads sharing molecular identifiers were discarded rather than binned into consensus sequences. MiTCR, set to a Q25 quality threshold and the strictest error-elimination algorithm, was used for CDR3 identification, clonotype clustering and error correction. A nonparametric unseen species model using Euler transformation provided a lower-bound estimate of total TCR beta diversity. The public reads were reprocessed in TCRdb via fastp at Q25 and MiXCR, keeping in-frame beta chains. Under each unique CDR3 protein, matching rows form one entry showing the most common genes and DNA. Clone size and V and J calls follow TCRdb, not the original study. The sample has about 970,000 distinct CDR3 sequences on record, 51% of them singletons. The ten largest account for over 20% of the sample.

This clonotype was seen a few times. What antigen it recognizes has not been identified. Qualities for individual bases were not recorded, and no much larger clone is one base off. The material sequenced was blood. The chain couples TRBV7-9 to TRBJ2-5; the D gene cannot be resolved reliably. This sequence originates from a woman aged 55-69 years in good health. The nucleotide sequence is TGTGCCAGCAGCTTAGCGGTTTGGGTGCGTGGGTACCAAGAGACCCAGTACTTC. Its product reads: CASSLAVWVRGYQETQYF.